This record looks at one T cell receptor beta chain sequence and its context. Antigen specificity is unknown. The V segment lost 2 bases and the J segment 7 bases; nucleotides outside the gene matches: 12. CDR1 and CDR2 (germline): MRHNA, SNTAGT. The CDR3 is 16 amino acids. This sample's time point: week 3, after first cycle of checkpoint inhibitor. Apart from two fast progressors, RECIST 1.1 response was judged 12 weeks post-infusion. Each bulk PBMC sample had roughly 0.35 ug DNA loaded. TCRdb keeps only in-frame clones here, not all; method: immunoSEQ multiplex PCR. The repertoire includes about 5,000 clones, approximately 83% of them detected once, and 10% sits in the top ten. The data originate from a study of blood T cell dynamics during melanoma immunotherapy. The wider study: First-line therapy was either pembrolizumab or nivolumab with ipilimumab for metastatic melanoma.

Study observations and caveats: PBMC repertoires of eventual disease-control patients split at W3 into clonality or diversity gains.

This sequence was found in a human donor with melanoma. The rearrangement uses TRBV6-4 and TRBJ1-2; TRBD1 agrees at 8 bases. The material sequenced was blood, taken from a patient treated with checkpoint blockade. This CDR3 is CASSDGSQGARGGYTF. CDR3 coding DNA: TGTGCCAGCAGTGACGGTTCCCAGGGGGCTAGAGGTGGCTACACCTTC.